This T cell receptor (beta chain) was recovered during a study of tumor-infiltrating lymphocytes in primary liver carcinoma. Study-wide context: In every tissue type, samples returned a similar yield of roughly 3.65 to 7.5 million productive TCRbeta reads.

Synthesis of TCR beta cDNA was carried out from 500 ng total RNA with a constant-region primer. Slightly modified ARM-PCR served as the procedure for the TCR beta libraries. These libraries came from three rounds of nested multiplex PCR. Investigators reported that the first two PCR rounds, at 10 to 11 cycles each, used TRBV1-TRBV30 forward primers with a C-beta reverse primer. Each CDR3 protein gets one entry after TCRdb re-called the multiplex PCR reads with MiXCR. This table has about 99,000 distinct CDR3 sequences, about three quarters appearing once. This clonotype was detected many times. Extraction of RNA together with DNA used 20-30 mg of unsorted bulk tissue. From germline, CDR1 is MNHEY and CDR2 SVGAGI. CDR3 length: 13 amino acids. V was cut by 6 bases and J by 3 bases, with 9 bases left in between.

Sequenced: liver tumor tissue from sampling region 5. Subset reported: tumor region T5, tumor centre. This sequence joins TRBV6-5 and TRBJ1-5; D unclear. The clonotype comes from an older woman with primary liver carcinoma and hepatitis B virus infection. This CDR3 reads CASSYGFNQPQHF. The CDR3 nucleotides read TGTGCCAGCAGCTACGGATTCAATCAGCCCCAGCATTTT.